The 14 T cell receptor beta chains reported below all come from one sample, sequenced in a study of blood T cell repertoires in COVID-19. The method was immunoSEQ multiplex PCR; TCRdb's version includes in-frame clones alone and lacks a portion of them. The sample yields approximately 280,000 clones, 70% to 85% seen once. Sample: peripheral blood. These receptors were taken from a human donor with COVID-19, enrolled during active disease. The donor label of this sample is uncertain.

The chain carries TRBV6-1 and TRBJ2-4, with 10 bases matching TRBD2. The CDR3 covers 20 residues. Germline values: CDR1 MNHNS, CDR2 SASEGT. V lost 2 bases, J lost 0 bases, and 13 bases stayed unmatched. The CDR3 loop is CASSESFWTSGKLAKNIQYF. The CDR3 nucleotides read TGTGCCAGCAGTGAAAGTTTCTGGACTAGCGGAAAACTAGCCAAAAACATTCAGTACTTC.

The V gene is TRBV6-5, the J gene TRBJ2-7; 10 positions agree with TRBD2. Germline assignment: CDR1 MNHEY and CDR2 SVGAGI. The CDR3 spans 14 residues. V shed 6 bases, J shed 2 bases, and the junction held 4 bases outside the gene matches. The CDR3 coding sequence is TGTGCCAGCAGGGTAGCGGGAGGCGCCTACGAGCAGTACTTC. Protein: CASRVAGGAYEQYF.

The chain couples TRBV28 to TRBJ1-5; TRBD1 matches 11 bases. V lost 5 bases to trimming and J lost 6 bases; unmatched junction nucleotides: 6. The germline V gene has CDR1 MDHEN and CDR2 SYDVKM. The CDR3 is 15 amino acids. The CDR3 sequence: CASSQDRGLGQPQHF. CDR3 DNA sequence: TGTGCCAGCAGTCAGGACAGGGGGCTCGGTCAGCCCCAGCATTTT. The full variable domain, with the rest looked up from reference TRBV28 and TRBJ1-5, is DVKVTQSSRYLVKRTGEKVFLECVQDMDHENMFWYRQDPGLGLRLIYFSYDVKMKEKGDIPEGYSVSREKKERFSLILESASTNQTSMYLCASSQDRGLGQPQHFGDGTRLSIL.

The table lists this clone with a count of one. The chain is built from TRBV3-1 (or the pseudogene TRBV3-2) and TRBJ2-7; the D gene is possibly TRBD2 (6 bases). V was cut by 1 base and J by 0 bases, with 13 bases left in between. Germline lookup yields CDR1 LGHDT and CDR2 YNNKEL (reference sequence). This CDR3 has 16 amino acids. CDR3 amino acids: CASSQGPAGISYEQYF. The CDR3 nucleotides are TGTGCCAGCAGCCAAGGCCCAGCGGGTATCTCCTACGAGCAGTACTTC.

The CDR3 loop reads CASSHGGAGNYNEQFF. Written as DNA, the CDR3 is TGTGCCAGCAGCCATGGGGGGGCGGGAAACTACAATGAGCAGTTCTTC. This sequence joins TRBV14 and TRBJ2-1; D is possibly TRBD2 (7 bases). V was shortened by 3 bases and J by 3 bases, with 15 bases between the two germline ends. Germline CDR1 reads SGHDN; CDR2 reads FVKESK. The CDR3 extends over 16 amino acids.

This clone was seen a single time. CDR3 protein: CASSLTLGGETQYF. The DNA for the CDR3 is TGTGCCAGCAGTTTAACTCTCGGCGGAGAGACCCAGTACTTC. The J gene is TRBJ2-5, the V gene TRBV27, with unresolved D. Germline CDR1 and CDR2: MNHEY and SMNVEV (reference sequence). V was cut by 2 bases and J by 4 bases, with 11 bases left in between. The CDR3 extends over 14 amino acids.

The rearrangement uses TRBV11-3 and TRBJ2-1, with D perhaps matching TRBD2 (5 bases). Germline CDR1 is SGHNT and CDR2 is YENEEA. The V and J ends lost 3 bases and 9 bases respectively, with 12 bases between them. The length of the CDR3 is 13 residues. This chain's CDR3 is CASSFRGPGEQFF. The CDR3 region has the DNA TGTGCCAGCAGCTTCCGAGGGCCCGGTGAGCAGTTCTTC.

The rearrangement uses TRBV30 and TRBJ1-4; TRBD1 aligns across 8 bases. This CDR3 spans 13 amino acids. J lost 7 bases, V lost 3 bases, and 4 bases had no gene match. Germline-derived CDR1 and CDR2 are GTSNPN and SVGIG (reference sequence). CDR3 in amino acids: CAWRDRAGEKLFF. CDR3 in DNA: TGTGCCTGGAGGGACAGGGCGGGTGAAAAACTGTTTTTT. The entire variable domain, with the rest obtained from reference TRBV30 and TRBJ1-4, is as follows: SQTIHQWPATLVQPVGSPLSLECTVEGTSNPNLYWYRQAAGRGLQLLFYSVGIGQISSEVPQNLSASRPQDRQFILSSKKLLLSDSGFYLCAWRDRAGEKLFFGSGTQLSVL.

The chain is built from TRBV7-8 and TRBJ1-2, with 12 bases fitting TRBD1. Germline V gives CDR1 SGHVS, CDR2 FQNEAQ. This CDR3 contains 16 residues. Trimming removed 3 bases from V and 3 bases from J; junction bases left unmatched: 5. For the CDR3, the DNA is TGTGCCAGCAGCTTGGGGACAGGGGGCGTCTACTATGGCTACACCTTC. It translates to CASSLGTGGVYYGYTF.

J is TRBJ1-4 and V is TRBV10-3; D call uncertain. CDR3 length equals 13 residues. Germline lookup yields CDR1 ENHRY and CDR2 SYGVKD. V was cut by 0 bases and J by 8 bases, with 7 bases left in between. CDR3 region: CAISESGSEKLFF. Written as DNA, the CDR3 is TGTGCCATCAGTGAGTCAGGGAGCGAAAAACTGTTTTTT.

The V call is TRBV5-1, the J call TRBJ2-3, with unresolved D. V was shortened by 10 bases and J by 0 bases, with 18 bases between the two germline ends. Germline CDR1 is SGHRS and CDR2 is YFSETQ. The length of the CDR3 is 15 residues. The CDR3 DNA follows: TGCGCCCGCCCCCCTAAATTACCTAGCACAGATACGCAGTATTTT. This translates into CARPPKLPSTDTQYF.

The V call is TRBV19, the J call TRBJ2-1, with D possibly TRBD2 on 6 matching bases. Germline CDR1 reads LNHDA; CDR2 reads SQIVND (reference sequence). The CDR3 sequence is 17 residues long. V shed 5 bases and J shed 12 bases, with 29 bases lying between them. As DNA, the CDR3 is TGTGCCAGTAGTTCGGTGGCGTCCGGGAGAAGTGACACGGTGCAGTTCTTC. It is translated as CASSSVASGRSDTVQFF.

Details on this clone: The sample has other DNA sequences that encode this CDR3 too. The rearrangement uses TRBV19 and TRBJ2-2; D gene ambiguous. Per the germline V gene, CDR1 is LNHDA and CDR2 is SQIVND (reference sequence). The CDR3 extends over 14 amino acids. Trimming pared 10 bases from V and 2 bases from J, leaving 14 bases between. The DNA of the CDR3 is TGTGCCACCGAGACTTCCCCTAACACCGGGGAGCTGTTTTTT. It specifies CATETSPNTGELFF. Full variable domain (rest looked up from reference TRBV19 and TRBJ2-2): DGGITQSPKYLFRKEGQNVTLSCEQNLNHDAMYWYRQDPGQGLRLIYYSQIVNDFQKGDIAEGYSVSREKKESFPLTVTSAQKNPTAFYLCATETSPNTGELFFGEGSRLTVL.

The CDR3 region is CASSLAEGANYGYTF. CDR3 nucleotides: TGCGCCAGCAGCTTGGCGGAGGGGGCAAACTATGGCTACACCTTC. The chain has TRBV5-1 and TRBJ1-2, with 7 bases that match TRBD1. The CDR3 runs to 15 residues. Germline CDR1 reads SGHRS; CDR2 reads YFSETQ. The V segment lost 0 bases and the J segment 2 bases; nucleotides outside the gene matches: 4.